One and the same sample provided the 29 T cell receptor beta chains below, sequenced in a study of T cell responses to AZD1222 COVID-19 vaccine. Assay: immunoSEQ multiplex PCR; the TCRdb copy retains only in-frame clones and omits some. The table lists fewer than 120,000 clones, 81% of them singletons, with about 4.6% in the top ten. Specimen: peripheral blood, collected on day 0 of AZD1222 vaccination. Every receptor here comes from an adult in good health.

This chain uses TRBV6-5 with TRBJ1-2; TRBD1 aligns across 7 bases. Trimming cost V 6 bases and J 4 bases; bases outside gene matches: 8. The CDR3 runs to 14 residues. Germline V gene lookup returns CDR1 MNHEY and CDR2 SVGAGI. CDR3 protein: CASRPGQRAYGYTF. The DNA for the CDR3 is TGTGCCAGCAGACCGGGACAGCGCGCCTATGGCTACACCTTC.

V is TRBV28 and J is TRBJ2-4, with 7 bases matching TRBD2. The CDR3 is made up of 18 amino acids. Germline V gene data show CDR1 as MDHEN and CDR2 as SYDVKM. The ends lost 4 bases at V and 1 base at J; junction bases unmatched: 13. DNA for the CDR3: TGTGCCAGCAGTTGGACTAGATCGGGAATTCTGGCCAAAAACATTCAGTACTTC. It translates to CASSWTRSGILAKNIQYF.

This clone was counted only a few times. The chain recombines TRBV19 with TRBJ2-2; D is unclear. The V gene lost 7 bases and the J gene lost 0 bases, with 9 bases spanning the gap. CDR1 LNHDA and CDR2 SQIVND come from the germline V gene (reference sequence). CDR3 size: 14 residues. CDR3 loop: CASKDRPNTGELFF. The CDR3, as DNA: TGTGCCAGTAAGGACCGTCCGAACACCGGGGAGCTGTTTTTT.

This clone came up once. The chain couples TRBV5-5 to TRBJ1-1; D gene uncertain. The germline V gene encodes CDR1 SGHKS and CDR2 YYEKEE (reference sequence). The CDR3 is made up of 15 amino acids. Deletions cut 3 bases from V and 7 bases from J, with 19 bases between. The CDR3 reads CASSWTVGVLSEAFF. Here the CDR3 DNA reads TGTGCCAGCAGCTGGACCGTTGGGGTACTAAGTGAAGCTTTCTTT.

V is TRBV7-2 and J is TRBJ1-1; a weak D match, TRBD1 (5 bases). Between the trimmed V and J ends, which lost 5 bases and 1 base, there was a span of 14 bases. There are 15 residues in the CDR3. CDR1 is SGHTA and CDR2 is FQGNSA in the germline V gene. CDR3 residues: CASSKATVGNTEAFF. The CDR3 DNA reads TGTGCCAGCAGCAAAGCGACAGTGGGGAACACTGAAGCTTTCTTT.

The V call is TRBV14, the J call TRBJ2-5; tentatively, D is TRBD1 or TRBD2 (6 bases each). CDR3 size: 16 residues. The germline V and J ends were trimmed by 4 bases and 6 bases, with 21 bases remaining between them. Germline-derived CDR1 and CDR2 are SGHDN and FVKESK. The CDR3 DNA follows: TGTGCCAGCAGCCTCGATTGGTCGGGGGCTCTAAAGACCCAGTACTTC. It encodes CASSLDWSGALKTQYF.

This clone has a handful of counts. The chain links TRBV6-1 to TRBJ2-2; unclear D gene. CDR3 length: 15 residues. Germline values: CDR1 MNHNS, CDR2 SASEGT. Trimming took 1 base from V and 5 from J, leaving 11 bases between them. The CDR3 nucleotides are TGTGCCAGCAGTGAAGGAAGGGAAGGTACCGGGGAGCTGTTTTTT. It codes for CASSEGREGTGELFF.

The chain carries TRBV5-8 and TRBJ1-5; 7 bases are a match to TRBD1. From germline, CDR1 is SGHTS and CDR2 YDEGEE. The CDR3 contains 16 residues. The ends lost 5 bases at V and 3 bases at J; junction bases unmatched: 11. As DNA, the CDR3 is TGTGCCAGCAGGCAGCTAACAGGGGCGGACAATCAGCCCCAGCATTTT. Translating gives CASRQLTGADNQPQHF.

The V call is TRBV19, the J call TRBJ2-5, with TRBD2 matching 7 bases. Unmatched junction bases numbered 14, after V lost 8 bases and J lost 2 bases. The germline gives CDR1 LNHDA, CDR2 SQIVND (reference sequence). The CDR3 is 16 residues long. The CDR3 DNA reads TGTGCCAGTCTACCCTCCCGGACGGGGGGTCAAGAGACCCAGTACTTC. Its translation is CASLPSRTGGQETQYF.

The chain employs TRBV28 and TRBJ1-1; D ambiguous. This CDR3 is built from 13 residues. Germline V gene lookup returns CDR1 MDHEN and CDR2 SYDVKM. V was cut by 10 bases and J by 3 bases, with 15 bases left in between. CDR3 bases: TGTGCCATCGCGACAAAGCCGTACACTGAAGCTTTCTTT. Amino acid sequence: CAIATKPYTEAFF. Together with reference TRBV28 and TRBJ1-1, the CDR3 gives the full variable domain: DVKVTQSSRYLVKRTGEKVFLECVQDMDHENMFWYRQDPGLGLRLIYFSYDVKMKEKGDIPEGYSVSREKKERFSLILESASTNQTSMYLCAIATKPYTEAFFGQGTRLTVV.

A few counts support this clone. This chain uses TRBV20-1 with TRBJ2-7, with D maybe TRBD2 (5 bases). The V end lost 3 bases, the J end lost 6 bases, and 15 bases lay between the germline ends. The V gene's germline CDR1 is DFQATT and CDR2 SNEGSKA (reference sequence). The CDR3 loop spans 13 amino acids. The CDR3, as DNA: TGCAGTGCTAGTACCCGGGAAGTGGGCGAGCAGTACTTC. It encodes CSASTREVGEQYF.

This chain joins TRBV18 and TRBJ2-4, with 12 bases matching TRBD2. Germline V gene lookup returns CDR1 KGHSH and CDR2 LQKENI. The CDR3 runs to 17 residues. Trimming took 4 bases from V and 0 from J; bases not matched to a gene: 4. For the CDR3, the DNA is TGTGCCAGCTCACGACTAGCGGGGGACCTAGCCAAAAACATTCAGTACTTC. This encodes CASSRLAGDLAKNIQYF. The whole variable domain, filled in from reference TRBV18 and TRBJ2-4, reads NAGVMQNPRHLVRRRGQEARLRCSPMKGHSHVYWYRQLPEEGLKFMVYLQKENIIDESGMPKERFSAEFPKEGPSILRIQQVVRGDSAAYFCASSRLAGDLAKNIQYFGAGTRLSVL.

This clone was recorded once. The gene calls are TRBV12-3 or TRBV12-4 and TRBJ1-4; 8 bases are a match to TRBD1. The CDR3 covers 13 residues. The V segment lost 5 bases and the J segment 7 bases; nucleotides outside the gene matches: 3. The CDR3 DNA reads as TGTGCCAGCAGTCCCGACAGGGGTGAAAAACTGTTTTTT. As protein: CASSPDRGEKLFF.

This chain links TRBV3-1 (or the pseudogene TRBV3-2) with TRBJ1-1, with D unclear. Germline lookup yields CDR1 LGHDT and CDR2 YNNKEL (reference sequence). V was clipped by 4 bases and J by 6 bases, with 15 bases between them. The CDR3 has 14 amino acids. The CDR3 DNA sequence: TGTGCCAGCAGCCGAAGGTTAGAAGGCGCTGAAGCTTTCTTT. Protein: CASSRRLEGAEAFF.

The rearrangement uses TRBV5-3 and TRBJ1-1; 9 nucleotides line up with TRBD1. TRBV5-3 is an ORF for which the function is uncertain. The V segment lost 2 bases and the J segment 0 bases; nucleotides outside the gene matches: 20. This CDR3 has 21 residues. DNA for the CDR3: TGTGCCAGAAGCTTTTTGCGGGGACAGGGCGGATTGAAACCCTTGAACACTGAAGCTTTCTTT. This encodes CARSFLRGQGGLKPLNTEAFF.

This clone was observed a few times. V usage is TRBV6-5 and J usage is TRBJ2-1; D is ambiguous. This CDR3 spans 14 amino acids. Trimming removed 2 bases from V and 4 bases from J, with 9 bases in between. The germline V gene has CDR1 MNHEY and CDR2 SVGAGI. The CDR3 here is CASSYGIFYNEQFF. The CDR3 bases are TGTGCCAGCAGTTACGGAATTTTTTACAATGAGCAGTTCTTC.

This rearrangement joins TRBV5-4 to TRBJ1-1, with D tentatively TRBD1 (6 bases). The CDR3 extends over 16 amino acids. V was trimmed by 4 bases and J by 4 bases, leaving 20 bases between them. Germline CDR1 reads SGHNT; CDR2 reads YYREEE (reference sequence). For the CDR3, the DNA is TGTGCCAGCAGCACCAGTTTAGACAGGAGTAGCACTGAAGCTTTCTTT. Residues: CASSTSLDRSSTEAFF.

The CDR3 protein is CSASQGIEQYF. In nucleotides, the CDR3 is TGCAGTGCTAGTCAGGGGATCGAGCAGTACTTC. The chain uses TRBV20-1 and TRBJ2-7; D is perhaps TRBD1 (6 bases). This CDR3 has 11 residues. The ends were cut back, 3 bases at V and 6 bases at J, with 9 bases in the middle. Germline-derived CDR1 and CDR2 are DFQATT and SNEGSKA (reference sequence).

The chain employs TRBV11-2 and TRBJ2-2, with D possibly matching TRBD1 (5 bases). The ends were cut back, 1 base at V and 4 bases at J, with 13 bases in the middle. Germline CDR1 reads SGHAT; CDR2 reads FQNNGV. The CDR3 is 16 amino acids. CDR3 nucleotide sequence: TGTGCCAGCAGCTTAGTGGGTCCAGGGCTCACCGGGGAGCTGTTTTTT. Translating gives CASSLVGPGLTGELFF.

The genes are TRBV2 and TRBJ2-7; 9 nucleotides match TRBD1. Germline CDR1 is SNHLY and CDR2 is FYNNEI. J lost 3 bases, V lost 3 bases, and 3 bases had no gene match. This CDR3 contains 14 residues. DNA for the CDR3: TGTGCCAGCAGTGACCGGGACAGGGTCTACGAGCAGTACTTC. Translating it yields CASSDRDRVYEQYF.

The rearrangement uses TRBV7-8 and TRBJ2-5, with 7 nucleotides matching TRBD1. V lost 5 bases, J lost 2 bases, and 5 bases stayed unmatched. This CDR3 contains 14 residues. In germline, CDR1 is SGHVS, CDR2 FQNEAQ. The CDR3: CASSQGQLQETQYF. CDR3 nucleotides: TGTGCCAGCAGCCAGGGACAGTTACAAGAGACCCAGTACTTC.

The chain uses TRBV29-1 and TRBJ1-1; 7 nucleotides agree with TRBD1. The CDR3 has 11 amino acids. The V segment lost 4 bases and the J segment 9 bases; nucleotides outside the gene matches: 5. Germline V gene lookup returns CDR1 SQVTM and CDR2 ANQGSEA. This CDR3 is CSVAGGEKAFF. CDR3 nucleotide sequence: TGCAGCGTTGCAGGGGGTGAAAAAGCTTTCTTT.

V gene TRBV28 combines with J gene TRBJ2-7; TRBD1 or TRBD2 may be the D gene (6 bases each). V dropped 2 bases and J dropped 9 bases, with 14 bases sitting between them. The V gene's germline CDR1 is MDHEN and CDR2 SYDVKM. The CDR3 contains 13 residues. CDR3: CASSLRGEKGQYF. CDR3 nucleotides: TGTGCCAGCAGTTTAAGGGGGGAGAAAGGGCAGTACTTC.

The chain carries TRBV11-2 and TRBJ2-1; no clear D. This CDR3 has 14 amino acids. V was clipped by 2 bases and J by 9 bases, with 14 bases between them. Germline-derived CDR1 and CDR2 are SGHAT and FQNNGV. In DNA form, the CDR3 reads TGTGCCAGCAGCTTATCCCGTAGCCCCGGTGAGCAGTTCTTC. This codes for CASSLSRSPGEQFF.

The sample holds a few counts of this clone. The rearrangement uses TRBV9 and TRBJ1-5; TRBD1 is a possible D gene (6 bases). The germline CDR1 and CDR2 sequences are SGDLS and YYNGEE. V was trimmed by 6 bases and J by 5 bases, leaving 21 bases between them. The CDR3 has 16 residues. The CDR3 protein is CASIPNDRDTYQPQHF. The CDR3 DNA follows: TGTGCCAGCATTCCGAATGACCGGGACACATATCAGCCCCAGCATTTT.

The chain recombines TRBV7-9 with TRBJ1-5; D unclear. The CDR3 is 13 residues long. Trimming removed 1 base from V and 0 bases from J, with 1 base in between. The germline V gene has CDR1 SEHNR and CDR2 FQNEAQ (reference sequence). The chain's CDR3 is CASSLVSNQPQHF. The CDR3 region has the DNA TGTGCCAGCAGCTTAGTTAGCAATCAGCCCCAGCATTTT.

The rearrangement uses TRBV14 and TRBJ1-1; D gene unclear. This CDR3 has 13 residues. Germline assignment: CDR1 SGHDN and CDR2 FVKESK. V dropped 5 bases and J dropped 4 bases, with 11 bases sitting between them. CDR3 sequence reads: CASSLTGSTEAFF. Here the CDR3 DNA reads TGTGCCAGCAGCTTGACGGGCTCCACTGAAGCTTTCTTT.

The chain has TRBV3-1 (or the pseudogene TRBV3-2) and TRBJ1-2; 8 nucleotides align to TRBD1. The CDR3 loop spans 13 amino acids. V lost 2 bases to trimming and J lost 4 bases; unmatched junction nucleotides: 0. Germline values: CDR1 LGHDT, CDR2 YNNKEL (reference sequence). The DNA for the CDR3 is TGTGCCAGCAGCCAAACAGGGGGCTATGGCTACACCTTC. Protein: CASSQTGGYGYTF.

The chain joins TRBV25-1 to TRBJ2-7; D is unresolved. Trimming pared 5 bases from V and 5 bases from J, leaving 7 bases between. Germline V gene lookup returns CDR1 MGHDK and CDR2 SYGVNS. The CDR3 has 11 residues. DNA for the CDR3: TGTGCCAGCAGTCACTTAGACGAGCAGTACTTC. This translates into CASSHLDEQYF.